Listed here are 17 T cell receptor beta chains from one sample, sequenced in a study of blood T cell repertoires in COVID-19. Assay used: immunoSEQ multiplex PCR; TCRdb lists only in-frame clones, some missing. This sample has 250,000 to 300,000 clones; roughly 90% occur once, and the top ten carry 1.7%. Sequencing used PBMCs or T cells enriched from blood (not recorded which). All receptors come from a woman aged 40-49 years who had recovered from COVID-19.

This clone was picked up a small number of times. The rearrangement uses TRBV7-3 and TRBJ2-5; a possible D gene is TRBD2 (5 bases). The germline V and J ends were trimmed by 0 bases and 4 bases, with 12 bases remaining between them. Germline V gene lookup returns CDR1 SGHTA and CDR2 FQGTGA. The length of the CDR3 is 15 residues. CDR3: CASSLTKTSPETQYF. The DNA for the CDR3 is TGTGCCAGCAGCTTAACCAAAACTAGTCCAGAGACCCAGTACTTC.

This chain connects TRBV14 to TRBJ1-1, with D maybe TRBD1 (5 bases). Germline V gene lookup returns CDR1 SGHDN and CDR2 FVKESK. This CDR3 comprises 19 residues. V was cut by 2 bases and J by 0 bases, with 22 bases left in between. The chain's CDR3 is CASSQIRGSSRLMNTEAFF. CDR3 DNA sequence: TGTGCCAGCAGCCAAATTCGGGGGAGCTCCAGACTTATGAACACTGAAGCTTTCTTT.

This rearrangement joins TRBV7-8 to TRBJ1-2; 8 bases align to TRBD1. CDR1 and CDR2 from the germline V gene are SGHVS and FQNEAQ. The CDR3 is 17 amino acids. The V gene end was trimmed by 3 bases and the J gene end by 2 bases; junction bases not matched to a gene: 11. CDR3 nucleotides: TGTGCCAGCAGCTTCGGGCATGGGACAGGAACAAACTATGGCTACACCTTC. Protein: CASSFGHGTGTNYGYTF.

The chain recombines TRBV4-2 with TRBJ2-1; 7 bases line up with TRBD1. V lost 4 bases and J lost 3; bases outside the gene matches: 9. The CDR3 loop spans 16 amino acids. Germline CDR1 LGHNA, CDR2 YNFKEQ. The CDR3 DNA reads TGTGCCAGCAGCCGACAGACAGGGAGCCTCTACAATGAGCAGTTCTTC. It specifies CASSRQTGSLYNEQFF.

The CDR3, as DNA: TGTGCCAGCAGTCACGGACAGGTCGGGCCCTATGGCTACACCTTC. Translation: CASSHGQVGPYGYTF. The chain joins TRBV6-2 or TRBV6-3 to TRBJ1-2, with 7 bases matching TRBD1. This CDR3 comprises 15 residues. Trimming cost V 5 bases and J 4 bases; bases outside gene matches: 10. CDR1 and CDR2 from the germline V gene are MNHEY and SVGEGT.

The rearrangement joins TRBV11-2 to TRBJ2-7; 13 nucleotides agree with TRBD2. Unmatched junction bases numbered 5, after V lost 3 bases and J lost 3 bases. This CDR3 region has 16 residues. CDR1 and CDR2 from the germline V gene are SGHAT and FQNNGV. The CDR3 nucleotides are TGTGCCAGCAGCTTGAGTCGACTAGCGGGGGGCTACGAGCAGTACTTC. Amino acid sequence: CASSLSRLAGGYEQYF.

The chain couples TRBV7-9 to TRBJ2-5, with 7 positions matching TRBD2. Germline-derived CDR1 and CDR2 are SEHNR and FQNEAQ (reference sequence). There are 13 residues in the CDR3. Trimming at V came to 4 bases and at J to 4 bases, leaving 3 bases not matched to a gene. CDR3: CASSSGLGETQYF. CDR3 nucleotide sequence: TGTGCCAGCAGCTCCGGACTAGGAGAGACCCAGTACTTC.

The V and J genes are TRBV5-4 and TRBJ1-4, with 9 bases lining up with TRBD1. V shed 4 bases, J shed 0 bases, and the junction held 1 base outside the gene matches. This CDR3 region has 15 residues. Germline CDR1 and CDR2: SGHNT and YYREEE (reference sequence). DNA for the CDR3: TGTGCCAGCAGCCGGGACAGGGCAACTAATGAAAAACTGTTTTTT. It specifies CASSRDRATNEKLFF.

This chain joins TRBV10-3 and TRBJ1-3; D not resolved. Germline V lookup: CDR1 ENHRY, CDR2 SYGVKD. The CDR3 is 14 residues long. The V gene lost 11 bases and the J gene lost 0 bases, with 14 bases spanning the gap. The CDR3 loop reads CAANTASSGNTIYF. DNA for the CDR3: TGTGCCGCCAACACAGCATCCTCTGGAAACACCATATATTTT.

The chain carries TRBV7-2 and TRBJ2-7, with 7 bases fitting TRBD1. V was clipped by 4 bases and J by 0 bases; unmatched bases: 6. The CDR3 contains 15 residues. Germline assignment: CDR1 SGHTA and CDR2 FQGNSA. In nucleotides, the CDR3 is TGTGCCAGCAGCTCGGCCGGGACAGTCTCCTACGAGCAGTACTTC. It yields the protein CASSSAGTVSYEQYF.

There are a few counts of this clone. The chain couples TRBV12-3 or TRBV12-4 to TRBJ1-2, with D unresolved. With 1 base removed from V and 5 bases from J, the gap between germline ends came to 5 bases. This CDR3 has 12 residues. CDR3 protein: CASSLGPYGYTF. The CDR3 nucleotides are TGTGCCAGCAGTTTAGGGCCGTATGGCTACACCTTC.

The chain links TRBV6-5 to TRBJ2-5; the match to TRBD2 covers 10 bases. V shed 7 bases and J 5 bases; nucleotides not matched to a gene: 7. Per germline, CDR1 MNHEY and CDR2 SVGAGI. CDR3 length: 14 amino acids. The CDR3 DNA reads as TGTGCCAGCAAGAAGCGGGGGGGCGGGGAGACCCAGTACTTC. This encodes CASKKRGGGETQYF.

Only a few counts were recorded for this clone. The V gene is TRBV14, the J gene TRBJ2-1; 8 bases agree with TRBD2. V dropped 1 base and J dropped 6; count of bases not matched to a gene: 5. The CDR3 consists of 15 residues. In germline, CDR1 is SGHDN, CDR2 FVKESK. CDR3 sequence: CASSQAAGRGNEQFF. Written as DNA, the CDR3 is TGTGCCAGCAGCCAAGCGGCCGGGAGGGGCAATGAGCAGTTCTTC.

The J gene is TRBJ1-2, the V gene TRBV5-1; 9 nucleotides align to TRBD1. The germline gives CDR1 SGHRS, CDR2 YFSETQ. The CDR3 spans 15 residues. Trimming cost V 5 bases and J 6 bases; bases outside gene matches: 11. CDR3 loop: CASRIQAQGADGYTF. CDR3 nucleotide sequence: TGCGCCAGCAGGATCCAGGCACAGGGGGCTGATGGCTACACCTTC.

This clone was seen only once. The chain carries TRBV7-8 and TRBJ1-1, with D unresolved. This CDR3 contains 13 residues. The germline gives CDR1 SGHVS, CDR2 FQNEAQ. Trimming shortened V by 5 bases and J by 1 base, and 8 bases separated the two germline ends. The CDR3 DNA sequence: TGTGCCAGCAGCCTACATCAGAACACTGAAGCTTTCTTT. Its protein is CASSLHQNTEAFF. Using reference TRBV7-8 and TRBJ1-1 for the parts outside the CDR3, the full variable domain is GAGVSQSPRYKVAKRGQDVALRCDPISGHVSLFWYQQALGQGPEFLTYFQNEAQLDKSGLPSDRFFAERPEGSVSTLKIQRTQQEDSAVYLCASSLHQNTEAFFGQGTRLTVV.

V gene TRBV19 combines with J gene TRBJ1-2, with TRBD1 as a possible D gene (6 bases). The germline gives CDR1 LNHDA, CDR2 SQIVND (reference sequence). CDR3 length equals 12 residues. Trimming stripped 6 bases from V and 7 bases from J, with 12 bases between. CDR3 sequence (DNA): TGTGCCAGTAGCCTTACAGGGAGTGGCTACACCTTC. Amino acid sequence: CASSLTGSGYTF.

This chain connects TRBV2 to TRBJ2-1, with 10 positions matching TRBD2. CDR1 SNHLY and CDR2 FYNNEI come from the germline V gene. Losses at the gene ends were 3 bases for V and 6 bases for J; bases not matched to a gene: 5. This CDR3 has 15 residues. The CDR3 loop reads CASSDSGRAGNEQFF. DNA of the CDR3: TGTGCCAGCAGTGACAGCGGGAGGGCTGGCAATGAGCAGTTCTTC.